This TCR beta chain was identified in a study of CD8+ T cells in alopecia areata (dated by TCRdb to 2016 to 2018). Regarding the complete study: The treated patients, all with moderate-to-severe alopecia areata, were enrolled in an open-label pilot trial of oral tofacitinib given at 5 to 10 mg twice daily. Patients stayed on tofacitinib for 6 to 18 months and then had 6 months of follow-up off drug so that delayed response and recurrence could be assessed. In treated patients, disease severity was measured using the SALT score, which gives the percentage of scalp surface area affected. In both human patients and the C3H/HeJ mouse model, the study applied high-throughput TCRbeta sequencing to look at T cell clonal expansion in alopecia areata. In humans, TCRbeta sequencing was performed on scalp tissue and on sorted CD4+ and CD8+ peripheral blood T cells from healthy controls and from patients with patchy or totalis/universalis alopecia areata. Biopsies were taken from tofacitinib-treated patients at baseline and again at 4 and 24 weeks into treatment, and several of those patients also had a later scalp biopsy. Scalp clonality was compared across normal scalp (n=4), patchy alopecia areata scalp (n=8), and alopecia totalis/universalis scalp (n=8). RNA was extracted with the PAXgene miRNA kit for fixed scalp, the miRNeasy kit for PBMCs, and the RNeasy kit for mouse skin. TCRbeta CDR3 regions were amplified by immunoSEQ multiplex PCR with 35 Vbeta forward and 13 Jbeta reverse primers.

With regard to this clone: Its antigen is currently not known. No clone much larger than this one lies a single base away; base qualities are absent.

Results the study describes overall, beyond this receptor: Compared with normal scalp, lesional scalp had higher clonality and more expanded CD8+ clones, particularly in alopecia totalis/universalis, a pattern that suggests antigenic drive. During tofacitinib treatment, many expanded lesional clones stuck around in both scalp and blood, and this persistence may partly explain why relapse happens after treatment is stopped. Because the treated cohort was small and included a single nonresponder, larger studies are needed to assess links between baseline CD8+ expansion and response. Scalp TCR repertoire analysis is complicated because resident alphabeta T cells in normal human skin are also sequenced, whereas mouse skin is dominated by gammadelta T cells. Tofacitinib significantly lowered scalp clonality and the number of expanded CD8+ clones among the top 100 scalp clones. TCR sequences shared between patients were less clear than in mice, possibly partly because of HLA diversity in the patient population.

The method was the immunoSEQ multiplex PCR assay. RNA was extracted from all samples and reverse transcribed into cDNA, which served as template for TCR sequencing. SuperScript III was used for first-strand cDNA synthesis, primed with a 2:1 mix of oligo-dT and random hexamers. Amplification bias was assessed with a synthetic immune receptor repertoire, and residual bias was removed computationally. On the authors' methods: Raw reads were preprocessed to remove errors, and CDR3 was defined according to IMGT conventions as the region from the conserved cysteine to phenylalanine. Clonality was computed by normalizing Shannon entropy by log2 of the number of productive unique TCRs and subtracting the result from 1. Whether scalp clones were CD4 or CD8 was inferred by matching scalp TCRbeta sequences against CD4 and CD8 repertoires sorted from blood. TCRdb limited this immuneACCESS table to in-frame rearrangements with V and J called. A share of clones is missing; checked studies link under half to unresolved V genes, and the rest is unexplained. The V and J calls and clone size come from that table; D and trimming were worked out from the DNA. The sample profile shows approximately 210,000 clones; approximately 67% of them were found once. Of the sample, 1.3% falls within the top ten clones.

The CDR3 holds 15 amino acids from the cysteine to the phenylalanine. The DNA shown is the 45-base CDR3, in frame from base 1. Compared with germline, V lacks 0 bases and J lacks 5 bases; bases without a gene match: 6. According to the germline V gene, CDR1 reads LGHNA and CDR2 reads YSLEER. What the treatment or condition label conveys for this sample: oral pan-JAK inhibitor, 5-10 mg twice daily. From alopecia areata patients, peripheral blood was collected along with lesional scalp punch biopsies. PBMCs were isolated by density centrifugation and stained for CD3, CD4 and CD8, after which CD4+ and CD8+ T cells were sorted on a FACSAria.

The chain uses TRBV4-3 and TRBJ1-1; 7 middle bases align to TRBD1. This sample comprised CD4+ T cells sorted from blood, obtained at roughly week 49, from a patient treated with tofacitinib. The source is a human donor with alopecia areata. The bases read TGCGCCAGCAGCCAAGATGGGGACAGAGGGACTGAAGCTTTCTTT. This encodes CASSQDGDRGTEAFF.